The 2 T cell receptor beta chains below were found in one sample sequenced in a study of T cell changes during pregnancy in multiple sclerosis. Clones were sequenced by immunoSEQ multiplex PCR, and TCRdb holds only the in-frame ones, with some missing. Among tens of thousands of clones, approximately 92% were seen once, and the ten largest hold 2.8%. Sequencing used peripheral blood, obtained in the third trimester of pregnancy. These receptors were collected from a female donor in good health, enrolled as a control in a pregnancy study.

As to this clone: At one end, the junction sequence differs from germline, possibly due to a read error. This sequence joins TRBV7-7 and TRBJ2-3, with a weak D call TRBD1 (6 bases). This CDR3 is built from 13 residues. Germline V gene sequence: CDR1 SSHAT, CDR2 FNYEAQ (reference sequence). The CDR3 DNA is TGTGCTAGCAAGGACAGTCTAACAGATACGCAGTATTTT. Translating gives CASKDSLTDTQYF.

This clone was observed once. The V gene is TRBV19, the J gene TRBJ2-2; TRBD1 aligns across 7 bases. The junction had 4 bases not matched to a gene; V was cut back by 3 bases and J by 3 bases. Germline values: CDR1 LNHDA, CDR2 SQIVND (reference sequence). This CDR3 has 15 residues. Here the CDR3 reads CASSIPGQYTGELFF. The CDR3 DNA is TGTGCCAGTAGTATTCCGGGACAGTACACCGGGGAGCTGTTTTTT.